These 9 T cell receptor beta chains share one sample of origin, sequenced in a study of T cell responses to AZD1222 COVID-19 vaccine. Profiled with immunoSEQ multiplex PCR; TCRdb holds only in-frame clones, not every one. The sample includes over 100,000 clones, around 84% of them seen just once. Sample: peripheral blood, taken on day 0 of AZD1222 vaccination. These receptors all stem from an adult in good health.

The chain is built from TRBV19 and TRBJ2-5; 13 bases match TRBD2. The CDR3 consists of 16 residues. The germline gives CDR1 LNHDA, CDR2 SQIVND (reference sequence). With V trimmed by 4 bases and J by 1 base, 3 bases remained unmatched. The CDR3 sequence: CASSRLAGGIQETQYF. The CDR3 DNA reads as TGTGCCAGTAGTAGACTAGCGGGGGGCATCCAAGAGACCCAGTACTTC.

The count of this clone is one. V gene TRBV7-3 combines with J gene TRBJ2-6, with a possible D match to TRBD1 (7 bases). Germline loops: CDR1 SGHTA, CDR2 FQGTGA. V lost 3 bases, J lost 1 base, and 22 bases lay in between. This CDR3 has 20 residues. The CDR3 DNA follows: TGTGCCAGCAGCTTTAGTGGCCTGGTACAGGGGAGGTCTGGGGCCAACGTCCTGACTTTC. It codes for CASSFSGLVQGRSGANVLTF.

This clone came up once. The CDR3 here is CASRKGAGSTPEYNSPLHF. The CDR3 region has the DNA TGTGCCAGCAGGAAGGGAGCAGGGAGTACCCCCGAATATAATTCACCCCTCCACTTT. The rearrangement uses TRBV5-6 and TRBJ1-6; tentative D call: TRBD1 (5 bases). Trimming removed 5 bases from V and 4 bases from J, with 25 bases in between. The V gene's germline CDR1 is SGHDT and CDR2 YYEEEE. The CDR3 is 19 residues long.

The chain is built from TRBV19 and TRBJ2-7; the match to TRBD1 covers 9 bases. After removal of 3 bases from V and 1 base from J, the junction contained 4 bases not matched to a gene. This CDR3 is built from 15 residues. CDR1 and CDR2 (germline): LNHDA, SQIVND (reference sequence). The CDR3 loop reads CASSIMGQGSYEQYF. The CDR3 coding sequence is TGTGCCAGTAGTATCATGGGACAGGGATCCTACGAGCAGTACTTC.

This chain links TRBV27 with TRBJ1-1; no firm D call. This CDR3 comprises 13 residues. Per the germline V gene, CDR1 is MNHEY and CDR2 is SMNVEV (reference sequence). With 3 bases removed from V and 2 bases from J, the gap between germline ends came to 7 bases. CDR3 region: CASSFEGNTEAFF. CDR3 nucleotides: TGTGCCAGCAGTTTTGAGGGAAACACTGAAGCTTTCTTT.

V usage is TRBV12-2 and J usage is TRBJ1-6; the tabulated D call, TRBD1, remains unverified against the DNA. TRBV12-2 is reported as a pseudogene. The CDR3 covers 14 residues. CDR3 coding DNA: TGTGCAAGTCGCTCCAGGGGGCCGGGGTCACCCCTCCACTTT. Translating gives CASRSRGPGSPLHF.

In DNA, the CDR3 is TGCGCCAGCAGCGAGGGACAGAGCCAAGAGACCCAGTACTTC. Its translation: CASSEGQSQETQYF. The V gene is TRBV5-1, the J gene TRBJ2-5; 7 bases fit TRBD1. The CDR3 length is 14 residues. The germline V gene encodes CDR1 SGHRS and CDR2 YFSETQ. V shed 4 bases, J shed 1 base, and the junction held 4 bases outside the gene matches.

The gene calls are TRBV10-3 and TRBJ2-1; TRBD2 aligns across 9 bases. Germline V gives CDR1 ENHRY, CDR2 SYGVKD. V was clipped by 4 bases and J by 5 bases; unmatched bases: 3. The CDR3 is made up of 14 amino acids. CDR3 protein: CAISGLADNNEQFF. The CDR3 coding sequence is TGTGCCATCAGTGGACTAGCGGATAACAATGAGCAGTTCTTC.

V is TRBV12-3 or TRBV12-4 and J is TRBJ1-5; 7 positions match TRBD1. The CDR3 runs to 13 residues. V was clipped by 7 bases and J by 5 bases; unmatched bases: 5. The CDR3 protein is CASTQGGYQPQHF. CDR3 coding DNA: TGTGCCAGCACTCAAGGGGGCTATCAGCCCCAGCATTTT.